This T cell receptor (beta chain) originates from a study of T cells in Graves' hyperthyroidism and ophthalmopathy. The CDR3 runs 15 residues. Per germline, CDR1 MNHNS and CDR2 SASEGT. RNA transcripts served as the template for amplifying TCR beta CDR3 regions. During a first-round RT-PCR of the TCR CDR3, the HTBI primer set was used. Via MiXCR, TCRdb re-called the multiplex PCR reads, giving one row per CDR3 protein. The sample lists 350,000 to 400,000 distinct CDR3 sequences, under 15% occurring once. Comments on this clonotype: Germline is not matched at one junction end, which may reflect a read error.

The sequenced material came from blood. The sequence came from a woman in her thirties with Graves' hyperthyroidism. This sequence joins TRBV6-1 and TRBJ1-4; D not certain. The CDR3 DNA is TGTGTCAGCAGTCGGTCGGGAACGGCTAATGAAAAACTGTTTTTT. This translates into CVSSRSGTANEKLFF.